Following are 24 T cell receptor beta chains from one sample sequenced in a study of blood T cell repertoires in COVID-19. The table came from immunoSEQ multiplex PCR; TCRdb's copy has only in-frame clones and leaves some out. The table shows 120,000 to 150,000 clones, with over 80% occurring only once. Sequenced: PBMCs or T cells enriched from blood (not recorded which). The receptors were gathered from a woman between 50 and 59 years old who had been exposed to COVID-19.

For the CDR3, the DNA is TGTGCCAGCAGTTCTACCCGGGGGGTGACAGATACGCAGTATTTT. Its protein is CASSSTRGVTDTQYF. The chain couples TRBV7-9 to TRBJ2-3; 7 bases map to TRBD2. The CDR3 runs 15 residues. The V segment lost 6 bases and the J segment 3 bases; nucleotides outside the gene matches: 9. Germline values: CDR1 SEHNR, CDR2 FQNEAQ (reference sequence).

The chain combines TRBV6-5 with TRBJ1-5, with D possibly TRBD1 on 5 matching bases. The CDR3 runs to 13 residues. Germline V gene lookup returns CDR1 MNHEY and CDR2 SVGAGI. V was shortened by 8 bases and J by 7 bases, with 15 bases between the two germline ends. CDR3 sequence: CASRKRGEQPQHF. For the CDR3, the DNA is TGTGCCAGCCGTAAGCGGGGGGAACAGCCCCAGCATTTT.

The CDR3, as DNA: TGTGCCAGCAGCGTGGAGCGGGGGGGCCTCTACAATGAGCAGTTCTTC. Residues: CASSVERGGLYNEQFF. This rearrangement joins TRBV9 to TRBJ2-1; 10 bases are shared with TRBD2. J gave up 3 bases and V 2 bases, and 5 bases lay outside the gene matches. The germline V gene has CDR1 SGDLS and CDR2 YYNGEE. The CDR3 is 16 amino acids.

The CDR3 loop is CASSVAQASPNEQFF. For the CDR3, the DNA is TGCGCCAGCAGCGTGGCTCAGGCCAGCCCCAATGAGCAGTTCTTC. V usage is TRBV5-1 and J usage is TRBJ2-1, with D unclear. CDR1 and CDR2 (germline): SGHRS, YFSETQ. Trimming removed 4 bases from V and 6 bases from J, with 17 bases in between. This CDR3 spans 15 amino acids.

Regarding this clone: Other DNA sequences from this sample encode an identical CDR3 as well. CDR3 loop: CASSGQSETQYF. DNA for the CDR3: TGTGCCAGCAGTGGACAGTCGGAGACCCAGTACTTC. V is TRBV2 and J is TRBJ2-5; D perhaps matches TRBD1 (5 bases). Trimming removed 4 bases at V and 5 bases at J, with 8 bases between. The CDR3 covers 12 residues. The germline V gene encodes CDR1 SNHLY and CDR2 FYNNEI.

The chain employs TRBV6-5 and TRBJ1-1; possible D gene TRBD1, 6 bases. The V gene's germline CDR1 is MNHEY and CDR2 SVGAGI. V was clipped by 6 bases and J by 3 bases, with 14 bases between them. CDR3 length equals 14 residues. The CDR3 DNA follows: TGTGCCAGCAGGGGGCCAGGGGCCGACACTGAAGCTTTCTTT. Protein: CASRGPGADTEAFF.

V gene TRBV5-4 combines with J gene TRBJ2-7, with 12 bases aligning to TRBD2. After removal of 3 bases from V and 7 bases from J, the junction contained 5 bases not matched to a gene. The germline V gene encodes CDR1 SGHNT and CDR2 YYREEE (reference sequence). The CDR3 length is 14 residues. The CDR3 DNA reads TGTGCCAGCAGCTCCAGACTAGCGGGAGTTGAGCAGTACTTC. It codes for CASSSRLAGVEQYF. The full variable domain, rest sourced from reference TRBV5-4 and TRBJ2-7, is ETGVTQSPTHLIKTRGQQVTLRCSSQSGHNTVSWYQQALGQGPQFIFQYYREEENGRGNFPPRFSGLQFPNYSSELNVNALELDDSALYLCASSSRLAGVEQYFGPGTRLTVT.

V usage is TRBV10-2 and J usage is TRBJ1-1; 7 bases are a match to TRBD1. V lost 7 bases to trimming and J lost 3 bases; unmatched junction nucleotides: 2. Germline V gene lookup returns CDR1 WSHSY and CDR2 SAAADI. The CDR3 covers 12 residues. The CDR3 reads CASTRGDTEAFF. CDR3 nucleotide sequence: TGCGCCAGCACCAGGGGGGACACTGAAGCTTTCTTT.

The rearrangement links TRBV6-2 or TRBV6-3 to TRBJ2-3; 15 bases align to TRBD2. This CDR3 contains 18 residues. With V trimmed by 0 bases and J by 2 bases, 3 bases remained unmatched. Germline CDR1 reads MNHEY; CDR2 reads SVGEGT. The CDR3 protein is CASSYSRTSGGATDTQYF. The CDR3, as DNA: TGTGCCAGCAGTTACTCAAGGACTAGCGGGGGGGCCACAGATACGCAGTATTTT.

The V call is TRBV7-9, the J call TRBJ2-3; tentatively, D is TRBD2 (6 bases). Germline CDR1 SEHNR, CDR2 FQNEAQ (reference sequence). The CDR3 contains 16 residues. Trimming took off 1 base at V and 1 base at J, with 12 bases between the two ends. The CDR3 loop is CASSLVAGIGTDTQYF. CDR3 sequence (DNA): TGTGCCAGCAGCTTAGTTGCGGGGATTGGCACAGATACGCAGTATTTT.

This clone was detected only once. This rearrangement joins TRBV10-3 to TRBJ1-2, with D perhaps TRBD1 (6 bases). Between the trimmed V and J ends, which lost 4 bases and 4 bases, there was a span of 13 bases. Germline V lookup: CDR1 ENHRY, CDR2 SYGVKD. The CDR3 extends over 14 amino acids. In DNA, the CDR3 is TGTGCCATCAGTGGGGCAGGGGCCCTCTATGGCTACACCTTC. Encoded protein: CAISGAGALYGYTF.

The chain has TRBV10-3 and TRBJ1-4, with 9 bases fitting TRBD1. Germline CDR1 ENHRY, CDR2 SYGVKD. V was pared by 3 bases and J by 3 bases, with 8 bases of the junction left unmatched. The CDR3 length is 17 residues. CDR3 coding DNA: TGTGCCATCAGTGACACAGGGGGCGGGTATTCTAATGAAAAACTGTTTTTT. Translation gives CAISDTGGGYSNEKLFF.

This clone has just one count. The chain carries TRBV7-2 and TRBJ2-7; D is perhaps TRBD2 (6 bases). There are 16 residues in the CDR3. Germline loops: CDR1 SGHTA, CDR2 FQGNSA. V lost 2 bases, J lost 0 bases, and 14 bases lay in between. The CDR3, as DNA: TGTGCCAGCAGCTTAAGGGGACTTGGAAGCTCCTACGAGCAGTACTTC. Translation gives CASSLRGLGSSYEQYF.

The chain links TRBV18 to TRBJ2-2, with TRBD1 matching 7 bases. V dropped 4 bases and J dropped 0; count of bases not matched to a gene: 11. This CDR3 contains 18 residues. CDR1 and CDR2 (germline): KGHSH, LQKENI. CDR3 protein: CASSREPTGTANTGELFF. The CDR3 DNA reads as TGTGCCAGCTCACGCGAACCGACAGGGACCGCGAACACCGGGGAGCTGTTTTTT.

This chain joins TRBV5-5 and TRBJ2-7; 12 bases match TRBD1. From germline, CDR1 is SGHKS and CDR2 YYEKEE (reference sequence). The CDR3 has 15 amino acids. Unmatched junction bases numbered 6, after V lost 1 base and J lost 7 bases. The CDR3 DNA is TGTGCCAGCAGCTTGTTGGGACAGGGGGCGCGTGAGCAGTACTTC. This codes for CASSLLGQGAREQYF. Supplemented by reference TRBV5-5 and TRBJ2-7, the full variable domain reads DAGVTQSPTHLIKTRGQQVTLRCSPISGHKSVSWYQQVLGQGPQFIFQYYEKEERGRGNFPDRFSARQFPNYSSELNVNALLLGDSALYLCASSLLGQGAREQYFGPGTRLTVT.

Only one count was recorded for this clone. V is TRBV15 and J is TRBJ2-3; D remains ambiguous. This CDR3 spans 14 amino acids. From germline, CDR1 is LNHNV and CDR2 YYDKDF (reference sequence). Trimming took 0 bases from V and 0 from J, leaving 4 bases between them. CDR3 sequence reads: CATSRDPSTDTQYF. CDR3 sequence (DNA): TGTGCCACCAGCAGAGATCCTAGCACAGATACGCAGTATTTT.

The V gene is TRBV7-8, the J gene TRBJ2-3, with no clear D. From germline, CDR1 is SGHVS and CDR2 FQNEAQ. The CDR3 length is 11 residues. Trimming shortened V by 4 bases and J by 5 bases, and 4 bases separated the two germline ends. The CDR3 region has the DNA TGTGCCAGCAGCTCTTTAGATACGCAGTATTTT. Its protein product is CASSSLDTQYF. The full variable domain, in which reference TRBV7-8 and TRBJ2-3 provide the parts outside the CDR3, is GAGVSQSPRYKVAKRGQDVALRCDPISGHVSLFWYQQALGQGPEFLTYFQNEAQLDKSGLPSDRFFAERPEGSVSTLKIQRTQQEDSAVYLCASSSLDTQYFGPGTRLTVL.

The V call is TRBV19, the J call TRBJ2-2; TRBD2 is a possible D gene (5 bases). There are 14 residues in the CDR3. Trimming cost V 6 bases and J 7 bases, with 15 bases left between them. Germline values: CDR1 LNHDA, CDR2 SQIVND (reference sequence). CDR3 nucleotides: TGTGCCAGTAGGACCACCCAGACTATCGGGGAGCTGTTTTTT. This sequence encodes CASRTTQTIGELFF.

The chain joins TRBV19 to TRBJ1-1; no reliable D call. Trimming shortened V by 1 base and J by 4 bases, and 10 bases separated the two germline ends. Per germline, CDR1 LNHDA and CDR2 SQIVND (reference sequence). CDR3 length equals 14 residues. CDR3 residues: CASSIGGLGTEAFF. CDR3 nucleotide sequence: TGTGCCAGTAGTATAGGAGGGCTGGGCACTGAAGCTTTCTTT. The full variable domain, its missing parts supplied by reference TRBV19 and TRBJ1-1, is DGGITQSPKYLFRKEGQNVTLSCEQNLNHDAMYWYRQDPGQGLRLIYYSQIVNDFQKGDIAEGYSVSREKKESFPLTVTSAQKNPTAFYLCASSIGGLGTEAFFGQGTRLTVV.

V gene TRBV5-8 combines with J gene TRBJ2-3, with 7 positions matching TRBD1. V lost 7 bases and J lost 7; bases outside the gene matches: 12. The CDR3 runs 14 residues. The germline V gene encodes CDR1 SGHTS and CDR2 YDEGEE. The CDR3 region is CASHTGEWGHTQYF. The CDR3 nucleotides read TGTGCCAGCCATACAGGGGAGTGGGGCCATACGCAGTATTTT.

This clone showed up just once. The genes are TRBV27 and TRBJ2-3; 10 nucleotides line up with TRBD2. The germline V gene has CDR1 MNHEY and CDR2 SMNVEV (reference sequence). The CDR3 extends over 13 amino acids. V gave up 8 bases and J gave up 7 bases; unmatched junction bases: 6. CDR3 coding DNA: TGTGCCAGCCATAGCGGGAGGTTGAATACGCAGTATTTT. Protein: CASHSGRLNTQYF.

The genes are TRBV27 and TRBJ1-6; 7 bases are shared with TRBD1. There are 15 residues in the CDR3. Trimming at V came to 4 bases and at J to 7 bases, leaving 7 bases not matched to a gene. The germline gives CDR1 MNHEY, CDR2 SMNVEV (reference sequence). The CDR3 DNA reads TGTGCCAGCAGTTACACAGGGGTTGGGAATTCACCCCTCCACTTT. It is translated as CASSYTGVGNSPLHF.

The genes are TRBV11-3 and TRBJ1-3; no definite D call. V lost 3 bases and J lost 4, with 10 bases in between. The CDR3 spans 14 residues. Germline CDR1 SGHNT, CDR2 YENEEA. This CDR3 is CASSFGGSGNTIYF. The CDR3 coding sequence is TGTGCCAGCAGCTTCGGAGGGTCAGGAAACACCATATATTTT. Variable domain in full (rest from reference TRBV11-3 and TRBJ1-3): EAGVVQSPRYKIIEKKQPVAFWCNPISGHNTLYWYLQNLGQGPELLIRYENEEAVDDSQLPKDRFSAERLKGVDSTLKIQPAELGDSAVYLCASSFGGSGNTIYFGEGSWLTVV.

The V gene is TRBV5-1, the J gene TRBJ1-4; maybe TRBD1 (6 bases). This CDR3 comprises 15 residues. Between the trimmed V and J ends, which lost 5 bases and 1 base, there was a span of 12 bases. Germline loops: CDR1 SGHRS, CDR2 YFSETQ. This chain's CDR3 is CASRRTALTNEKLFF. As DNA, the CDR3 is TGCGCCAGCAGGCGGACAGCCCTAACTAATGAAAAACTGTTTTTT.